The present TCR beta chain was sequenced within a study of blood T cells in healthy people across ages. Together with a sample-barcoded 5' primer, a J-beta primer mix was included in a second PCR lasting about 6 to 11 cycles. TCRdb itself ran the 5' RACE reads through MiXCR, one entry per CDR3 protein. The sample consists of some 560,000 distinct CDR3 sequences, approximately 26% of them appearing once. Samples each had at least 5.5 micrograms of total RNA extracted. In regard to this clonotype: Its antigen is unknown.

Study-level findings and limits: When set beside aged donors, long-lived donors presented more naive CD4+ cells and higher diversity.

This sample was also put to use in a study of T cells of mothers and their children. That source adds: An overlap that was slightly higher, though non-significant, was seen in related mother-child pairs versus unrelated pairs.

The source material was blood. The sequence derives from a boy aged 2-15 years in good health.

CDR3 DNA sequence: TGTGCCAGCAGCTTAAGGGCGCCCAGCTCCTACAATGAGCAGTTCTTC. Translation: CASSLRAPSSYNEQFF. The chain couples TRBV11-2 to TRBJ2-1, with unresolved D. V shed 2 bases and J shed 0 bases, with 11 bases lying between them. Germline V CDR1 and CDR2: SGHAT, FQNNGV. The length of the CDR3 is 16 residues. Drawing the rest from reference TRBV11-2 and TRBJ2-1, the complete variable domain is EAGVAQSPRYKIIEKRQSVAFWCNPISGHATLYWYQQILGQGPKLLIQFQNNGVVDDSQLPKDRFSAERLKGVDSTLKIQPAKLEDSAVYLCASSLRAPSSYNEQFFGPGTRLTVL.